This entry features one TCR beta chain sequence. This sample is part of a study of OX40 agonist ivuxolimab in advanced cancers. Germline lookup yields CDR1 LGHNA and CDR2 YSLEER. This CDR3 is built from 15 residues. The junction had 1 base not matched to a gene; V was cut back by 0 bases and J by 7 bases. Here immunoSEQ multiplex PCR was the method, and the copy in TCRdb shows in-frame clones only, minus some. The sample holds 20,000 to 30,000 clones, around 80% seen once. The clonotype comes from an adult with an advanced solid tumor such as melanoma, head and neck, liver or kidney cancer. The chain combines TRBV4-3 with TRBJ2-1; 12 nucleotides agree with TRBD2. This sample comprised CD4+ or CD8+ T cells sorted from blood, obtained in a trial of the OX40 agonist ivuxolimab. CDR3 coding DNA: TGCGCCAGCAGCCAAGACCTAGCGGGGGGGAATGAGCAGTTCTTC. Its protein product is CASSQDLAGGNEQFF.